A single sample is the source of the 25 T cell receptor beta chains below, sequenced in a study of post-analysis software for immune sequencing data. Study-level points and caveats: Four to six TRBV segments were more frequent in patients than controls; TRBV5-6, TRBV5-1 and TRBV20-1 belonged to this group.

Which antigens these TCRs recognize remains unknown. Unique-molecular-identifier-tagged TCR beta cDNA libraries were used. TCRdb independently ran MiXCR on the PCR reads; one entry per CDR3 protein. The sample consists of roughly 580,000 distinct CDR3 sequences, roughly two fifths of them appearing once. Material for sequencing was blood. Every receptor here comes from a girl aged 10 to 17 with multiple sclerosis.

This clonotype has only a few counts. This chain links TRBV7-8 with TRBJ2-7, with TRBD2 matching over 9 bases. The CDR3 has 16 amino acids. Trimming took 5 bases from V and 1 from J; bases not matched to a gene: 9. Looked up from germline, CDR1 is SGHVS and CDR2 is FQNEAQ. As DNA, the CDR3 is TGTGCCAGCAGCCGGGCAGCGGGGGGCCTATCCTACGAGCAGTACTTC. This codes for CASSRAAGGLSYEQYF.

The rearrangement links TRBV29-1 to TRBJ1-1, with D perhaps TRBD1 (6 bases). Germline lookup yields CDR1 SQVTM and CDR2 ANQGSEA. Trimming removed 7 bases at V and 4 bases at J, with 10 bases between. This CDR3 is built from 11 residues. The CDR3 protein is CSGGALTEAFF. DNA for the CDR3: TGCAGCGGGGGGGCCCTCACTGAAGCTTTCTTT.

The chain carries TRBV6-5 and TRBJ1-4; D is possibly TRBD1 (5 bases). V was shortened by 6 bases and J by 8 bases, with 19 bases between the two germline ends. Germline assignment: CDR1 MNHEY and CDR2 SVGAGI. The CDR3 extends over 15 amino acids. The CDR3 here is CASSRGGQGGEKLFF. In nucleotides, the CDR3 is TGTGCCAGCAGCCGGGGCGGTCAGGGAGGGGAAAAACTGTTTTTT.

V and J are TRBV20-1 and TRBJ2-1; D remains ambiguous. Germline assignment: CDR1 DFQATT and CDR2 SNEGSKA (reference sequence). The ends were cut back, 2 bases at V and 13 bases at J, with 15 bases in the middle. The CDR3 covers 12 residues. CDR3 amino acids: CSARFAQETQFF. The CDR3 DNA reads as TGCAGTGCTAGATTTGCTCAAGAGACCCAGTTCTTC.

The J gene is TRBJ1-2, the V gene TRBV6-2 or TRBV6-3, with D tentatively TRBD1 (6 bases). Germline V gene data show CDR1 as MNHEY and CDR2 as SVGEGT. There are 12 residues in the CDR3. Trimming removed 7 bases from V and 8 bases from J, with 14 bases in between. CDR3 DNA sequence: TGTGCCAGCACCCAGGGGCCAAGGGGCTACACCTTC. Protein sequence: CASTQGPRGYTF.

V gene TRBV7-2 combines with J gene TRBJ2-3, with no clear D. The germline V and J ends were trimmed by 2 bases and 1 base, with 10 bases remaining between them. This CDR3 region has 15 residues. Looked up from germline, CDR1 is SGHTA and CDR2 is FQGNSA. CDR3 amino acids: CASSLLWSGTDTQYF. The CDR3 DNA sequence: TGTGCCAGCAGCTTACTCTGGAGCGGCACAGATACGCAGTATTTT.

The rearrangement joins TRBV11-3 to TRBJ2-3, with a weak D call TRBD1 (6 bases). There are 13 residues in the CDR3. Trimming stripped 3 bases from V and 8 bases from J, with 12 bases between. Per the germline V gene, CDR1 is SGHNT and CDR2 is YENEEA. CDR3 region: CASSLTGEATQYF. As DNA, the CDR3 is TGTGCCAGCAGCTTGACAGGCGAGGCTACGCAGTATTTT.

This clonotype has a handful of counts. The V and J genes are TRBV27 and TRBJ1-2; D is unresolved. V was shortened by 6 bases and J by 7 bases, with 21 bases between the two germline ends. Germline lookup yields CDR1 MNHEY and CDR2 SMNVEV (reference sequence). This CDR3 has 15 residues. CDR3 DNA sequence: TGTGCCAGCAGCCTAGGACCTAAGGGTGGGAGTGGCTACACCTTC. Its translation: CASSLGPKGGSGYTF.

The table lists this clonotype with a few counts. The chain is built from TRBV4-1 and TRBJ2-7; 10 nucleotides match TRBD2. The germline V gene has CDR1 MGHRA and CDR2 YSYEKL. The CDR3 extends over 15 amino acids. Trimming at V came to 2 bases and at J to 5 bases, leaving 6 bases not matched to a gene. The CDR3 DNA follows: TGCGCCAGCAGCCAATCTAGCGGGAGTTTCAACGAGCAGTACTTC. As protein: CASSQSSGSFNEQYF.

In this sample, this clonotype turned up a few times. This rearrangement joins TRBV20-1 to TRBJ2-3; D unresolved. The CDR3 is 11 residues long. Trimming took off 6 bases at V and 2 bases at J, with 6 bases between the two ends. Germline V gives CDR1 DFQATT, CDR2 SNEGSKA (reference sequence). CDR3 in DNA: TGCAGTGCAAGCGTCACAGATACGCAGTATTTT. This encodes CSASVTDTQYF.

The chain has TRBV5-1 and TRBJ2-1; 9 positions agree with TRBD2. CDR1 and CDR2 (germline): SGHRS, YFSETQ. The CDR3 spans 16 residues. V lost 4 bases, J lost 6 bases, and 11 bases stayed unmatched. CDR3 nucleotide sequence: TGCGCCAGCAGCACTGAACTGGGCGGGGGGGCCAATGAGCAGTTCTTC. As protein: CASSTELGGGANEQFF. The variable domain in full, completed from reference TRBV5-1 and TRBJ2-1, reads KAGVTQTPRYLIKTRGQQVTLSCSPISGHRSVSWYQQTPGQGLQFLFEYFSETQRNKGNFPGRFSGRQFSNSRSEMNVSTLELGDSALYLCASSTELGGGANEQFFGPGTRLTVL.

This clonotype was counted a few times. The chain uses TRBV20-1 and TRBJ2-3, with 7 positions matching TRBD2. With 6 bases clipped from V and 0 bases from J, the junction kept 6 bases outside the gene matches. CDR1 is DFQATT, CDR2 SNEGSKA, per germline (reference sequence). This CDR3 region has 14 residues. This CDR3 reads CSASPGLSTDTQYF. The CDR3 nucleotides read TGCAGTGCGTCTCCGGGACTAAGCACAGATACGCAGTATTTT.

CDR3: CASSRIMDRGPQETQYF. In DNA form, the CDR3 reads TGCGCCAGCAGCCGCATAATGGACAGGGGCCCCCAAGAGACCCAGTACTTC. The chain combines TRBV5-1 with TRBJ2-5, with TRBD1 matching over 9 bases. Trimming removed 4 bases from V and 1 base from J; junction bases left unmatched: 11. This CDR3 spans 17 amino acids. From germline, CDR1 is SGHRS and CDR2 YFSETQ.

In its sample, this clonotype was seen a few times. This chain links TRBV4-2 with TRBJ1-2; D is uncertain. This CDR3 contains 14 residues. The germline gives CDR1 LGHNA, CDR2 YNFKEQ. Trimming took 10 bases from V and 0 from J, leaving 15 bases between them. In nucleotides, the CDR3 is TGTGCCACCCGACCCACCTATTCTAACTATGGCTACACCTTC. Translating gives CATRPTYSNYGYTF.

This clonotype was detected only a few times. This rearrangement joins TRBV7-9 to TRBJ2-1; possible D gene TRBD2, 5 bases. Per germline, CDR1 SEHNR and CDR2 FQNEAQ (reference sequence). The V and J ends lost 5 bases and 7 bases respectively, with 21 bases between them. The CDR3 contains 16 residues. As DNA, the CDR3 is TGTGCCAGCAGCCTGGAGGAACAGCTCTCGGGGAATGAGCAGTTCTTC. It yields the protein CASSLEEQLSGNEQFF. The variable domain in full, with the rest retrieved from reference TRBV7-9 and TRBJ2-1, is DTGVSQNPRHKITKRGQNVTFRCDPISEHNRLYWYRQTLGQGPEFLTYFQNEAQLEKSRLLSDRFSAERPKGSFSTLEIQRTEQGDSAMYLCASSLEEQLSGNEQFFGPGTRLTVL.

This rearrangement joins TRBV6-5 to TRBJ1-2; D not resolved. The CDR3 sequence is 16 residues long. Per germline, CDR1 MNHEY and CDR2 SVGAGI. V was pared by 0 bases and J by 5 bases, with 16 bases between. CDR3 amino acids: CASSYSRALPLYGYTF. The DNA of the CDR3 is TGTGCCAGCAGTTACTCGAGGGCCCTACCCCTGTATGGCTACACCTTC.

The CDR3 protein is CASSRLDRGADTQYF. In nucleotides, the CDR3 is TGTGCCAGCAGCCGATTGGACAGGGGAGCAGATACGCAGTATTTT. The rearrangement links TRBV11-3 to TRBJ2-3; 9 nucleotides agree with TRBD1. Germline CDR1 and CDR2: SGHNT and YENEEA. This CDR3 is 15 amino acids long. Unmatched junction bases numbered 7, after V lost 5 bases and J lost 4 bases.

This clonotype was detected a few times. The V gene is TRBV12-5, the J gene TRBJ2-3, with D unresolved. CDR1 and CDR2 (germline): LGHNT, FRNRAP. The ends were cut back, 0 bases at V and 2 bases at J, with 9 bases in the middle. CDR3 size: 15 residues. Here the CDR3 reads CASGLVPTDTDTQYF. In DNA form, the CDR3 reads TGTGCTAGTGGTTTGGTCCCGACTGACACAGATACGCAGTATTTT.

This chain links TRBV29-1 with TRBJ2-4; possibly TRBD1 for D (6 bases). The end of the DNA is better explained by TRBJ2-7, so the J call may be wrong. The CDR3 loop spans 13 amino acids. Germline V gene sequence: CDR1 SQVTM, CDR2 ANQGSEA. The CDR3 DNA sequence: TGCAGCGTTGGGGGGACAATCACCTACGAGCAGTACTTC. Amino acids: CSVGGTITYEQYF.

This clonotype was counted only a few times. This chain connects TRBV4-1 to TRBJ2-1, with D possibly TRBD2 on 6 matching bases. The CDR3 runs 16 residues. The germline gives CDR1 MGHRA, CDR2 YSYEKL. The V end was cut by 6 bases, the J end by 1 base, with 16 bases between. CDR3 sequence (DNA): TGCGCCAGCAGGAAAACTCCGGGACTGTCCTACAATGAGCAGTTCTTC. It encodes CASRKTPGLSYNEQFF.

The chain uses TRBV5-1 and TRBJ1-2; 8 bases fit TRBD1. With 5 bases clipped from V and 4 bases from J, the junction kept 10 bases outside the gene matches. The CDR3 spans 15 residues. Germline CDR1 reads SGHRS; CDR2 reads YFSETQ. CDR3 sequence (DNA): TGCGCCAGCAGTTCCGACAGGGGTATAGGCTATGGCTACACCTTC. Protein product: CASSSDRGIGYGYTF.

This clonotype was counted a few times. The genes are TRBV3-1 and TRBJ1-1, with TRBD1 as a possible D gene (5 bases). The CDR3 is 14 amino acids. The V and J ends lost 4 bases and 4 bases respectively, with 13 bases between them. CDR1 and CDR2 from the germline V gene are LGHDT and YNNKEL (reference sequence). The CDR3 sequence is CASSLQYGGTEAFF. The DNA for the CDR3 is TGTGCCAGCAGCCTCCAGTACGGGGGCACTGAAGCTTTCTTT.

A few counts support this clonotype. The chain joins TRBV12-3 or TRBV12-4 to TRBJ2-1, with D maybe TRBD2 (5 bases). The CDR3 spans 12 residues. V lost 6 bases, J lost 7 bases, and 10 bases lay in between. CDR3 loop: CASSKSGNEQFF. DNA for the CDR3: TGTGCCAGCAGCAAAAGCGGTAATGAGCAGTTCTTC.

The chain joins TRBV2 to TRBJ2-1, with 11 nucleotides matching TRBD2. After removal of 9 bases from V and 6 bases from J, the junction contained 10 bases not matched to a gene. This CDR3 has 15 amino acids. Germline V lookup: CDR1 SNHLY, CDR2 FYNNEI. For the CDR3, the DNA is TGTGCCAGTGATGGGTCTAGCGGGGGGAGCAATGAGCAGTTCTTC. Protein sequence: CASDGSSGGSNEQFF.

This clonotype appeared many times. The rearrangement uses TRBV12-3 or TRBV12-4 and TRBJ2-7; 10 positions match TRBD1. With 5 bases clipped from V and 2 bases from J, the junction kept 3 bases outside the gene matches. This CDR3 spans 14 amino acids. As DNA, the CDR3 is TGTGCCAGCAGTCGGACAGGGGGTCCCTACGAGCAGTACTTC. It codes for CASSRTGGPYEQYF.